The following is a TCR beta chain sequence with its context. Its specificity is unknown. This record belongs to a study of CD8+ T cells in alopecia areata. Study-level points and caveats: Researchers reported that TCR sharing among patients proved less clear than in mice, possibly HLA-linked.

RNA was isolated and reverse transcribed to cDNA, the sequencing template. The assay was immunoSEQ multiplex PCR, and TCRdb's table has in-frame clones only and misses some. The sample gives 98,000 or so clones, roughly 60% of which show up once; less than 25% is in the top ten. Separation by sorting yielded CD4+ and CD8+ T cells from PBMCs. V lost 0 bases and J 6 bases, leaving 15 bases between the germline ends. Per germline, CDR1 SGHDT and CDR2 YYEEEE. CDR3 length: 15 residues. The V call is TRBV5-6, the J call TRBJ1-2, with TRBD1 as a possible D gene (6 bases). Specimen: CD8+ T cells sorted from blood. This clonotype was sampled from a human donor in good health. CDR3 amino acids: CASSLGTALRDGYTF. In DNA, the CDR3 is TGTGCCAGCAGCTTGGGGACAGCCTTAAGGGATGGCTACACCTTC.